This TCR beta chain was identified during a study of Graves' ophthalmopathy and Graves' hyperthyroidism. Points from the study as a whole: Clonotypes were expanded in thyroid at above 0.001 frequency, and most also appeared in blood.

Each hyperthyroidism patient was newly diagnosed, with under 2 months' duration, and aged 18 to 65. What supplied the PBMCs was roughly 11 ml of fresh peripheral blood. This clonotype was seen only once. No antigen is known for it. The CDR3 ends on some other residue instead of the conserved phenylalanine or tryptophan, so this is likely a read error. Because the CDR3's place on the DNA is in doubt, the DNA is left out and the CDR3 is given as listed by TCRdb. Counting both end residues, the CDR3 totals 12 amino acids. From germline, CDR1 is SGHTA and CDR2 FQGNSA. Transcripts of RNA were the source for amplifying TCR beta CDR3 regions. HTBI primers primed a first-round RT-PCR, and a second-round multiplex PCR followed. TCRdb fed the multiplex PCR reads into MiXCR, producing one record per CDR3 protein. The profile shows tens of thousands of distinct CDR3 sequences, roughly 50% of them singletons.

V usage is TRBV7-2 and J usage is TRBJ1-1; the D call TRBD1 from the table was never checked on the DNA. The sequence derives from an adult woman with stable Graves' hyperthyroidism. Sequences were obtained from peripheral blood. This chain's CDR3 is CASSLAPGQGNY.